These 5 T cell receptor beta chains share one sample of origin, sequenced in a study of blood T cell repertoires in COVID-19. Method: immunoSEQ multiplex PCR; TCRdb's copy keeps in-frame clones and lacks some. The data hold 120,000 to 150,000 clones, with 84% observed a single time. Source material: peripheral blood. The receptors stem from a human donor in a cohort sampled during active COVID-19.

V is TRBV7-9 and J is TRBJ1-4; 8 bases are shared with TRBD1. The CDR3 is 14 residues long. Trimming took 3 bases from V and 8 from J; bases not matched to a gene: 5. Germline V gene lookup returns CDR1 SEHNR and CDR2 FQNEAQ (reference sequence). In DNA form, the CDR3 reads TGTGCCAGCAGCTTTGACAGGGGATGGGAAAAACTGTTTTTT. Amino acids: CASSFDRGWEKLFF. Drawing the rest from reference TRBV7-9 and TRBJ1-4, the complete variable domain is DTGVSQNPRHKITKRGQNVTFRCDPISEHNRLYWYRQTLGQGPEFLTYFQNEAQLEKSRLLSDRFSAERPKGSFSTLEIQRTEQGDSAMYLCASSFDRGWEKLFFGSGTQLSVL.

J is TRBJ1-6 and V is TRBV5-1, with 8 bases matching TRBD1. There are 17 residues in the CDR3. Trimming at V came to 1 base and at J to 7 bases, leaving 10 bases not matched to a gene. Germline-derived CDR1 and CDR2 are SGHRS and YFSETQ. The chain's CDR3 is CASSLRVQGATNSPLHF. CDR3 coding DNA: TGCGCCAGCAGCTTGAGGGTCCAGGGGGCTACGAATTCACCCCTCCACTTT.

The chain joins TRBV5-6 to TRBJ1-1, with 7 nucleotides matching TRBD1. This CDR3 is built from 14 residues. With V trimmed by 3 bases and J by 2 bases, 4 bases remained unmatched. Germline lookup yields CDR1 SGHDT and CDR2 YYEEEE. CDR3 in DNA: TGTGCCAGCAGCTCCGGGACAGCCAACACTGAAGCTTTCTTT. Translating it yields CASSSGTANTEAFF. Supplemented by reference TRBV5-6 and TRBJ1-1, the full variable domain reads DAGVTQSPTHLIKTRGQQVTLRCSPKSGHDTVSWYQQALGQGPQFIFQYYEEEERQRGNFPDRFSGHQFPNYSSELNVNALLLGDSALYLCASSSGTANTEAFFGQGTRLTVV.

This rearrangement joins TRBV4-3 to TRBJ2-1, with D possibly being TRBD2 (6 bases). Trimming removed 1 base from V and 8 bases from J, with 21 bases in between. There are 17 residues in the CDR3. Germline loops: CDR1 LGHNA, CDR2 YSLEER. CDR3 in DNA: TGCGCCAGCAGCCAAGTATCTGGGCAGGGACTTTTGGATGAGCAGTTCTTC. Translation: CASSQVSGQGLLDEQFF.

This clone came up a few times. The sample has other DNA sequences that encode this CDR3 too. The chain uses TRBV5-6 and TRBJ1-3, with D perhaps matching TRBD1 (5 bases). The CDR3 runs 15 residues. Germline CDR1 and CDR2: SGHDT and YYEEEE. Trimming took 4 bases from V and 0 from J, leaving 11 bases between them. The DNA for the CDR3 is TGTGCCAGCAGCAGCGACAGTAGCTCTGGAAACACCATATATTTT. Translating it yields CASSSDSSSGNTIYF.